This T cell receptor (beta chain) was recorded in a study of identical twins. Study-level results: Invariant populations such as MAIT and iNKT cells could partly muddle zero-insertion analyses.

This clonotype was recorded a few times. Its antigen is not known. Template switching, a step in the protocol, added a universal primer site, and cDNA carried unique molecular identifiers. TCRdb processed the 5' RACE reads anew with MiXCR; each CDR3 protein has one entry. The sample lists roughly 220,000 distinct CDR3 sequences, approximately 7.1% occurring once. Trimming took 9 bases from V and 5 from J; bases not matched to a gene: 9. Germline values: CDR1 SNHLY, CDR2 FYNNEI. This CDR3 spans 13 amino acids. These sequences were also reported in another study, on T cells expressing NK-cell markers. That report notes: Researchers got TCR beta repertoires out of sorted CD3+CD56+NKG2C+, CD3+CD56+NKG2C- and CD3+CD56-NKG2C+ T cells.

The V call is TRBV2, the J call TRBJ2-5; TRBD2 agrees at 7 bases. The specimen sequenced was CD8+ T cells sorted from blood. The receptor was isolated from a woman under 30 in good health. The CDR3 spells CASFRGVAETQYF. The CDR3 DNA reads TGTGCCAGTTTCCGGGGGGTTGCGGAGACCCAGTACTTC.